This note documents a single TCR beta chain sequence. What it binds is not known. The junction differs from germline at one of its ends, possibly a read error. The CDR3 is made up of 12 amino acids. Per the germline V gene, CDR1 is DFQATT and CDR2 is SNEGSKA (reference sequence). This sample is part of a study of T-cell reconstitution after alpha-beta-depleted transplantation in children. Findings of the study overall: Expanded graft clones, several hundred of them, were reportedly the source of alpha-beta T cells about two months after transplant. One year post-transplant, T-cell counts and diversity were largely derived from T cells produced anew.

Using unique molecular identifiers, the investigators prepared the TCRbeta library. TCRdb recomputed calls from the PCR reads with MiXCR, one row per CDR3 protein. The sample lists over 80,000 distinct CDR3 sequences, less than 25% occurring once. The clonotype comes from a boy aged 2 to 10 with acute lymphoblastic leukemia, due to receive a stem cell transplant. The chain recombines TRBV20-1 with TRBJ2-1; 9 bases map to TRBD1. This specimen consisted of PBMCs, obtained before TCRalphabeta/CD19-depleted stem cell transplant. CDR3 in amino acids: CSARDSGTGQIF. CDR3 nucleotide sequence: TGCAGTGCTAGAGATTCCGGGACAGGGCAGATCTTC.